Each of the 29 T cell receptor beta chains below was sequenced from the same sample in a study of blood T cell repertoires in COVID-19 (dated by TCRdb to 2019 to 2021). The library was built by means of the immunoSEQ multiplex PCR assay. Entries here come from immuneACCESS through TCRdb and include only in-frame sequences with V and J called. Some clones fail to appear in such tables; in the studies checked, an unresolved V gene covers under half of the shortfall, and the cause of the remainder is unknown. Here the sample has around 300,000 clones; under 90% occur a single time. The ten largest make up about 1.7% of the sample. The material sequenced was PBMCs or T cells enriched from blood (not recorded which). The receptors were gathered from a woman aged 40 to 49 who had recovered from COVID-19.

This chain's CDR3 is CSVADRGRKDTEAFF. For the CDR3, the DNA is TGCAGCGTTGCGGACAGGGGGCGGAAAGACACTGAAGCTTTCTTT. The chain has TRBV29-1 and TRBJ1-1; TRBD1 aligns across 11 bases. After removal of 4 bases from V and 3 bases from J, the junction contained 7 bases not matched to a gene. CDR1 is SQVTM, CDR2 ANQGSEA, per germline. The CDR3 has 15 amino acids.

The V and J genes are TRBV5-8 and TRBJ1-2; unclear D gene. Per the germline V gene, CDR1 is SGHTS and CDR2 is YDEGEE. Trimming removed 0 bases at V and 0 bases at J, with 12 bases between. This CDR3 is built from 16 residues. The CDR3 is CASSLALSLANYGYTF. CDR3 nucleotide sequence: TGTGCCAGCAGCTTGGCCCTGTCTTTAGCTAACTATGGCTACACCTTC.

This clone appeared once. This chain connects TRBV9 to TRBJ2-1; a possible D gene is TRBD1 (6 bases). There are 15 residues in the CDR3. CDR1 is SGDLS and CDR2 is YYNGEE in the germline V gene. V was clipped by 4 bases and J by 0 bases, with 11 bases between them. The CDR3 region has the DNA TGTGCCAGCAGCCTGACAGGTAGCTCCTACAATGAGCAGTTCTTC. Its translation is CASSLTGSSYNEQFF.

The genes are TRBV6-5 and TRBJ2-7; D call uncertain. Looked up from germline, CDR1 is MNHEY and CDR2 is SVGAGI. CDR3 length: 13 residues. The V and J ends lost 7 bases and 4 bases respectively, with 14 bases between them. This chain's CDR3 is CASKPTLRYEQYF. In nucleotides, the CDR3 is TGTGCCAGCAAACCAACCTTGCGGTACGAGCAGTACTTC.

V and J are TRBV18 and TRBJ2-7, with D possibly matching TRBD1 (7 bases). CDR1 is KGHSH, CDR2 LQKENI, per germline. Trimming shortened V by 0 bases and J by 6 bases, and 15 bases separated the two germline ends. The CDR3 has 15 amino acids. CDR3 residues: CASSPPIGQGGEQYF. The CDR3, as DNA: TGTGCCAGCTCACCACCCATCGGGCAGGGGGGCGAGCAGTACTTC.

V gene TRBV27 combines with J gene TRBJ1-2, with 7 positions matching TRBD1. Trimming cost V 5 bases and J 5 bases; bases outside gene matches: 17. This CDR3 has 17 amino acids. Germline-derived CDR1 and CDR2 are MNHEY and SMNVEV (reference sequence). CDR3 loop: CASSTLVVTGALYGYTF. In DNA form, the CDR3 reads TGTGCCAGCAGTACACTGGTAGTCACAGGGGCCCTATATGGCTACACCTTC.

The J gene is TRBJ2-1, the V gene TRBV6-2 or TRBV6-3; 14 bases agree with TRBD2. The CDR3 is 17 residues long. Germline V lookup: CDR1 MNHEY, CDR2 SVGEGT. J lost 8 bases, V lost 4 bases, and 10 bases had no gene match. The CDR3 protein is CASSSFPGTSGSYEQFF. In DNA, the CDR3 is TGTGCCAGCAGTTCATTCCCCGGGACTAGCGGGAGTTATGAGCAGTTCTTC.

The CDR3 DNA is TGTGCCAGCTCACCAAGGGGGCGTAACTATGGCTACACCTTC. Protein sequence: CASSPRGRNYGYTF. The V and J genes are TRBV18 and TRBJ1-2, with TRBD1 matching 7 bases. V dropped 2 bases and J dropped 1; count of bases not matched to a gene: 1. Germline CDR1 reads KGHSH; CDR2 reads LQKENI. The CDR3 runs 14 residues. Full variable domain (rest looked up from reference TRBV18 and TRBJ1-2): NAGVMQNPRHLVRRRGQEARLRCSPMKGHSHVYWYRQLPEEGLKFMVYLQKENIIDESGMPKERFSAEFPKEGPSILRIQQVVRGDSAAYFCASSPRGRNYGYTFGSGTRLTVV.

DNA for the CDR3: TGCGCCAGGACGACAGGGGAGAACTATGGCTACACCTTC. Its translation is CARTTGENYGYTF. The chain has TRBV10-1 and TRBJ1-2; 8 bases match TRBD1. V lost 9 bases and J lost 2; bases outside the gene matches: 5. The CDR3 is made up of 13 amino acids. The V gene's germline CDR1 is WNHNN and CDR2 SYGVQD (reference sequence).

This chain joins TRBV2 and TRBJ2-7; D not certain. The CDR3 is 13 residues long. From germline, CDR1 is SNHLY and CDR2 FYNNEI. V dropped 6 bases and J dropped 0 bases, with 9 bases sitting between them. CDR3 amino acids: CASSADSSYEQYF. CDR3 coding DNA: TGTGCCAGCAGCGCCGACTCCTCCTACGAGCAGTACTTC.

The chain links TRBV4-1 to TRBJ2-1; D perhaps matches TRBD1 (6 bases). The germline CDR1 and CDR2 sequences are MGHRA and YSYEKL. V lost 3 bases, J lost 6 bases, and 15 bases lay in between. The CDR3 is made up of 15 amino acids. CDR3 bases: TGCGCCAGCAGCCATTACCCCGTAGGGGGCAATGAGCAGTTCTTC. It encodes CASSHYPVGGNEQFF.

This chain uses TRBV19 with TRBJ2-2; a weak D match, TRBD2 (6 bases). Germline CDR1 and CDR2: LNHDA and SQIVND (reference sequence). V shed 5 bases and J shed 1 base, with 11 bases lying between them. This CDR3 region has 15 residues. CDR3 region: CASSSGLLNTGELFF. CDR3 nucleotides: TGTGCCAGTAGTTCGGGACTGTTGAACACCGGGGAGCTGTTTTTT.

V is TRBV7-2 and J is TRBJ1-6, with 8 bases aligning to TRBD1. This CDR3 region has 15 residues. Trimming cost V 2 bases and J 6 bases; bases outside gene matches: 3. CDR1 is SGHTA and CDR2 is FQGNSA in the germline V gene. DNA of the CDR3: TGTGCCAGCAGCTTATACCAGGGGGCTAATTCACCCCTCCACTTT. Its protein is CASSLYQGANSPLHF.

The gene calls are TRBV6-2 or TRBV6-3 and TRBJ2-7; 7 nucleotides match TRBD2. This CDR3 contains 15 residues. The germline gives CDR1 MNHEY, CDR2 SVGEGT. With 0 bases clipped from V and 4 bases from J, the junction kept 6 bases outside the gene matches. The CDR3 DNA reads TGTGCCAGCAGTTACTCAGCGGGAATAGCTTACGAGCAGTACTTC. Translated, it gives CASSYSAGIAYEQYF.

This chain connects TRBV3-1 (or the pseudogene TRBV3-2) to TRBJ1-1; 9 bases are shared with TRBD1. The CDR3 extends over 15 amino acids. V was clipped by 4 bases and J by 4 bases; unmatched bases: 7. Germline lookup yields CDR1 LGHDT and CDR2 YNNKEL (reference sequence). The CDR3 sequence is CASSRRTGGGTEAFF. In DNA form, the CDR3 reads TGTGCCAGCAGCCGCCGAACAGGGGGCGGCACTGAAGCTTTCTTT.

The chain uses TRBV14 and TRBJ2-3, with 8 bases lining up with TRBD2. V dropped 3 bases and J dropped 6; count of bases not matched to a gene: 11. The CDR3 covers 16 residues. Germline-derived CDR1 and CDR2 are SGHDN and FVKESK. Here the CDR3 reads CASSHFRTGGPDTQYF. The DNA of the CDR3 is TGTGCCAGCAGCCATTTCCGGACGGGGGGGCCGGATACGCAGTATTTT.

The V call is TRBV28, the J call TRBJ2-1; 8 nucleotides align to TRBD2. Per the germline V gene, CDR1 is MDHEN and CDR2 is SYDVKM. CDR3 length: 15 residues. V gave up 6 bases and J gave up 6 bases; unmatched junction bases: 10. The CDR3 DNA sequence: TGTGCCAGCAGCCCCCCCCGGGAGGGCCCCAATGAGCAGTTCTTC. Translating gives CASSPPREGPNEQFF.

This chain connects TRBV9 to TRBJ1-3, with TRBD1 matching over 9 bases. CDR1 is SGDLS, CDR2 YYNGEE, per germline. J was trimmed by 3 bases and V by 7 bases; bases with no gene match: 5. The CDR3 is 14 amino acids. The CDR3 sequence is CASEQGAVGNTIYF. The CDR3 DNA sequence: TGTGCCAGCGAACAGGGGGCGGTTGGAAACACCATATATTTT.

J is TRBJ2-3 and V is TRBV24-1; D perhaps matches TRBD1 (5 bases). V was pared by 5 bases and J by 4 bases, with 12 bases between. CDR1 KGHDR and CDR2 SFDVKD come from the germline V gene. This CDR3 is 14 amino acids long. This CDR3 is CATSALGPPDTQYF. The CDR3 region has the DNA TGTGCCACCAGTGCCCTGGGGCCCCCAGATACGCAGTATTTT.

This chain uses TRBV4-1 with TRBJ2-7; TRBD1 aligns across 12 bases. The CDR3 has 17 amino acids. V shed 0 bases and J 3 bases; nucleotides not matched to a gene: 6. Germline V gene lookup returns CDR1 MGHRA and CDR2 YSYEKL. DNA for the CDR3: TGCGCCAGCAGCCAAGAGCCGGGACAGGGGGCCGACTACGAGCAGTACTTC. This codes for CASSQEPGQGADYEQYF.

This clone was found many times. This rearrangement joins TRBV23-1 to TRBJ1-2; TRBD1 agrees at 10 bases. TRBV23-1 is designated an ORF whose function remains uncertain. The CDR3 has 16 residues. V lost 4 bases to trimming and J lost 8 bases; unmatched junction nucleotides: 13. In DNA form, the CDR3 reads TGCGCCAGCAGTCTAAAGGGACAGGGGACCGCTGAAGGCTACACCTTC. This translates into CASSLKGQGTAEGYTF.

The chain uses TRBV14 and TRBJ1-1, with D hard to call. The CDR3 is 15 residues long. V was pared by 4 bases and J by 1 base, with 13 bases between. Germline V gene lookup returns CDR1 SGHDN and CDR2 FVKESK. CDR3 sequence: CASSRSGRGNTEAFF. CDR3 coding DNA: TGTGCCAGCAGCCGATCGGGCCGGGGGAACACTGAAGCTTTCTTT.

The rearrangement joins TRBV5-6 to TRBJ1-2; TRBD1 aligns across 10 bases. The length of the CDR3 is 17 residues. The V segment lost 4 bases and the J segment 0 bases; nucleotides outside the gene matches: 9. Germline CDR1 and CDR2: SGHDT and YYEEEE. CDR3 coding DNA: TGTGCCAGCAGCCTGTCGGGACAGGGGATAACTAACTATGGCTACACCTTC. Protein: CASSLSGQGITNYGYTF.

This sequence joins TRBV2 and TRBJ2-7, with 9 bases fitting TRBD1. Germline CDR1 SNHLY, CDR2 FYNNEI. The CDR3 extends over 12 amino acids. The junction had 7 bases not matched to a gene; V was cut back by 10 bases and J by 6 bases. This CDR3 is CATSGTGFEQYF. The CDR3 coding sequence is TGTGCCACCTCCGGGACAGGGTTCGAGCAGTACTTC.

The chain links TRBV5-1 to TRBJ2-3; possibly TRBD1 for D (6 bases). Trimming shortened V by 4 bases and J by 4 bases, and 13 bases separated the two germline ends. CDR1 is SGHRS, CDR2 YFSETQ, per germline. The CDR3 is 14 residues long. The CDR3 loop is CASSPAAGADTQYF. In DNA, the CDR3 is TGCGCCAGCAGCCCAGCAGCAGGGGCAGATACGCAGTATTTT. Looking up the rest from reference TRBV5-1 and TRBJ2-3 gives the full variable domain: KAGVTQTPRYLIKTRGQQVTLSCSPISGHRSVSWYQQTPGQGLQFLFEYFSETQRNKGNFPGRFSGRQFSNSRSEMNVSTLELGDSALYLCASSPAAGADTQYFGPGTRLTVL.

The CDR3 reads CASSRAGGESDTQYF. The DNA for the CDR3 is TGTGCCAGTAGTAGGGCGGGAGGTGAGTCGGATACGCAGTATTTT. The V call is TRBV19, the J call TRBJ2-3; 8 bases match TRBD2. The germline gives CDR1 LNHDA, CDR2 SQIVND (reference sequence). CDR3 length: 15 residues. V lost 4 bases to trimming and J lost 6 bases; unmatched junction nucleotides: 9. The full variable domain, with the rest looked up from reference TRBV19 and TRBJ2-3, is DGGITQSPKYLFRKEGQNVTLSCEQNLNHDAMYWYRQDPGQGLRLIYYSQIVNDFQKGDIAEGYSVSREKKESFPLTVTSAQKNPTAFYLCASSRAGGESDTQYFGPGTRLTVL.

Comments on this clone: The junction does not match germline at one end; this may be a read error. Other nucleotide sequences in the sample specify the same CDR3. V usage is TRBV4-1 and J usage is TRBJ2-3; TRBD2 matches 10 bases. CDR1 and CDR2 from the germline V gene are MGHRA and YSYEKL. The CDR3 contains 15 residues. CDR3 nucleotide sequence: TGCGCCAGCAGTCAAGCGGGAGGGCGCACAGATACGCAGTATTTT. It yields the protein CASSQAGGRTDTQYF.

The V and J genes are TRBV23-1 and TRBJ1-5, with 8 bases lining up with TRBD1. TRBV23-1 is recorded as an ORF, its role being uncertain. This CDR3 has 15 amino acids. V lost 5 bases and J lost 5; bases outside the gene matches: 8. The CDR3 region is CASSKPDREDQPQHF. The CDR3 coding sequence is TGCGCCAGCAGTAAACCGGACAGGGAGGATCAGCCCCAGCATTTT.

This chain links TRBV5-1 with TRBJ1-2; no reliable D call. The CDR3 runs to 14 residues. CDR1 and CDR2 from the germline V gene are SGHRS and YFSETQ. V was pared by 6 bases and J by 8 bases, with 20 bases between. CDR3 region: CASKMGPGSEGYTF. In nucleotides, the CDR3 is TGCGCCAGCAAGATGGGCCCAGGTTCGGAAGGCTACACCTTC.